This T cell receptor (beta chain) was recovered during a study of somatic mutations in cytotoxic T cells in rheumatoid arthritis. TCRdb's copy holds only in-frame clones and misses some; the assay was immunoSEQ multiplex PCR. The sample contains around 19,000 clones, 68% of which appear only once. Source material: CD8+ T cells sorted from blood. The sequence was obtained from an adult with rheumatoid arthritis.

The CDR3 loop reads CASSFPGTGENGYTF. The CDR3, as DNA: TGTGCCAGCAGCTTCCCCGGGACAGGGGAAAATGGCTACACCTTC. V gene TRBV5-6 combines with J gene TRBJ1-2; TRBD1 matches at 10 bases. The CDR3 sequence is 15 residues long. The germline V gene encodes CDR1 SGHDT and CDR2 YYEEEE. J was trimmed by 6 bases and V by 2 bases; bases with no gene match: 7.